This is a list of T cell receptor beta chains from one sample in a study of CXCR3-negative and CXCR3-positive naive CD8 T cells. TCRdb derives one entry per CDR3 protein from the 5' RACE reads, leaving out DNA. This repertoire includes tens of thousands of distinct CDR3 sequences. Sample: naive CXCR3+ CD8+ T cells from blood. These TCRs come from a human donor in good health. Some clones in this sample may be carry-over from other donors' samples. Both conserved end residues are part of each CDR3.

j_gene	len	v_gene	CDR3aa
TRBJ1-1	17	TRBV19	CASSTAQTADRVPEAFF
TRBJ2-2	19	TRBV6-2/TRBV6-3	CSSSFETSGIHANTGELFF
TRBJ2-1	13	TRBV11-2	CASSPPGFAEQFF
TRBJ2-5	14	TRBV29-1	CSVEPVDREETQYF
TRBJ1-5	17	TRBV28	CASRGPGQGTSNQPQHF
TRBJ1-1	15	TRBV6-5	CASSYSGSMNTEAFF
TRBJ1-2	14	TRBV29-1	CSVPGTGGAYGYTF
TRBJ2-7	17	TRBV28	CASRHQPALDSSYEQYF
TRBJ2-7	12	TRBV12-3/TRBV12-4	CASSLESYEQYF
TRBJ2-7	15	TRBV6-2/TRBV6-3	CASSSGTGEVYDQYF
TRBJ2-7	14	TRBV7-2	CASSLNPGFYEQYF
TRBJ1-5	14	TRBV20-1	CSASPDGHNQPQHF
TRBJ1-1	15	TRBV30	CAWSVWADGDTEAFF
TRBJ1-5	13	TRBV9	CASSGHTGQPQHF
TRBJ1-5	14	TRBV28	CAIRGTSSNQPQHF
TRBJ1-1	12	TRBV11-1	CASSFVDTEAFF
TRBJ2-7	13	TRBV27	CASSFDVDYEQYF
TRBJ2-7	15	TRBV28	CASSDPRDVSYEQYF
TRBJ2-7	14	TRBV7-2	CASSSLWNVYEQYF
TRBJ2-4	18	TRBV13	CASSLAQGSFASKNIQYF
TRBJ2-3	14	TRBV4-1	CASSLRDFGDTQYF
TRBJ2-7	17	TRBV10-3	CAISAVPGQDNLYEQYF
TRBJ2-7	15	TRBV2	CASSARDPGPYEQYF
TRBJ2-3	13	TRBV7-7	CASSLGGRDTQYF
TRBJ2-7	14	TRBV6-6	CASTRVGQRDEQYF
TRBJ1-5	14	TRBV28	CASSLAGDHQPQHF
TRBJ2-3	11	TRBV29-1	CSVALGGTQYF
TRBJ1-5	15	TRBV19	CASSLGPGGNQPQHF
TRBJ2-7	14	TRBV5-1	CASSSAPEESEQYF
TRBJ2-5	18	TRBV6-5	CASSYSNLKREDQETQYF
TRBJ2-5	13	TRBV6-2/TRBV6-3	CASTHSGSETQYF
TRBJ2-7	15	TRBV5-6	CASSRAGTPLNEQYF
TRBJ2-1	16	TRBV27	CASSSSPGGASNEQFF
TRBJ2-7	14	TRBV12-3/TRBV12-4	CASRSNRDSYEQYF
TRBJ2-1	18	TRBV20-1	CSARFGYGAGGSYNEQFF
TRBJ1-2	13	TRBV12-5	CASGFELWTGLTF
TRBJ2-2	12	TRBV29-1	CSVVAGVGELFF
TRBJ2-1	16	TRBV4-1	CASSQDAPGGYNEQFF
TRBJ2-3	15	TRBV9	CASSPPQRGADTQYF
TRBJ2-3	16	TRBV20-1	CSARDTAGDSTDTQYF
TRBJ1-5	15	TRBV28	CATAGTGGSNQPQHF
TRBJ2-1	12	TRBV7-9	CASSLGFDEQFF
TRBJ2-5	13	TRBV29-1	CSVLNIEGETQYF
TRBJ2-7	14	TRBV7-6	CASSLKTGGYEQYF
TRBJ2-7	18	TRBV29-1	CSAQGRASGGTASYEQYF
TRBJ2-4	16	TRBV28	CASSLRDRLAKNIQYF
TRBJ2-7	17	TRBV25-1	CASSEYFLWDRDYEQYF
TRBJ1-1	13	TRBV5-4	CASSISGGTEAFF
TRBJ2-1	18	TRBV27	CASSFYGWDRGSYNEQFF
TRBJ2-5	13	TRBV20-1	CSAIGGGQETQYF